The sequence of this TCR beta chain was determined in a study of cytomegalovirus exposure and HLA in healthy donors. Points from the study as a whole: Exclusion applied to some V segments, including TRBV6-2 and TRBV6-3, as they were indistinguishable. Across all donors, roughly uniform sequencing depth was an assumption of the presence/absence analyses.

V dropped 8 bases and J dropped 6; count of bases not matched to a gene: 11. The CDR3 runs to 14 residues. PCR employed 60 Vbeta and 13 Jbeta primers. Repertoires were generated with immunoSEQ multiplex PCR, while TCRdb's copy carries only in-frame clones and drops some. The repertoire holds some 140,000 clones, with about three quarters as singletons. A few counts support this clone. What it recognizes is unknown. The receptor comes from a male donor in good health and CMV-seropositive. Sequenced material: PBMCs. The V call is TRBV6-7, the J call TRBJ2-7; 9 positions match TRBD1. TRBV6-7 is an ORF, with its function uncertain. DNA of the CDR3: TGTGCCAGCCCCGACCGGGACAGGGTCCGCGAGCAGTACTTC. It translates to CASPDRDRVREQYF.